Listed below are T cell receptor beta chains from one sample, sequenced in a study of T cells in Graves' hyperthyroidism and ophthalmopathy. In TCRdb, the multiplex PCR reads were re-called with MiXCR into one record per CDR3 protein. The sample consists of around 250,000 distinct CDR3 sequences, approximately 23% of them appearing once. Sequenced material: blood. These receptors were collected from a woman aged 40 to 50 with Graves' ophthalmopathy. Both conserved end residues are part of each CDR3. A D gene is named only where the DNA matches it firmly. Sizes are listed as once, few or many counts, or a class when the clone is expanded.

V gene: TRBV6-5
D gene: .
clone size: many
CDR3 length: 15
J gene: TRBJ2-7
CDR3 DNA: TGTGCCAGCAGTTACTCGATGGGACCGGGGGTAGAGCAGTACTTC
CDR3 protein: CASSYSMGPGVEQYF

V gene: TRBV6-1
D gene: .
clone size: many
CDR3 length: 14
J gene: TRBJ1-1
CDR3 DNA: TGTGCCAGCAGTGTTCGCTGGGAGTTTGCTGAAGCTTTCTTT
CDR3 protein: CASSVRWEFAEAFF

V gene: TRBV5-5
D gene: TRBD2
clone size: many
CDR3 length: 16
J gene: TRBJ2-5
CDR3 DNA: TGTGCCAGCAGCTTCGTACTAGCGGGAGTAGGAGAGACCCAGTACTTC
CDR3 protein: CASSFVLAGVGETQYF

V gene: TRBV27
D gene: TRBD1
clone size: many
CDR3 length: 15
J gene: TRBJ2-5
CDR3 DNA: TGTGCCAGCAGTCAAGCGACAGGGGGACGAGAGACCCAGTACTTC
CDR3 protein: CASSQATGGRETQYF

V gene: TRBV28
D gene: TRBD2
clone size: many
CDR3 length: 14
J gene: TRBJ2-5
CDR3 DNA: TGTGCGCTTGGTCTAGCGGGAATGGTGGAGACCCAGTACTTC
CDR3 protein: CALGLAGMVETQYF

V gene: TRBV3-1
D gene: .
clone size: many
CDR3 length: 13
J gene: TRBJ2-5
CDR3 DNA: TGTGCCAGCAGCCAAGGCTGGGGAGAGACCCAGTACTTC
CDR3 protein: CASSQGWGETQYF

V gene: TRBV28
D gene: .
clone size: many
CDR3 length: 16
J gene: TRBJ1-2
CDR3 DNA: TGTGCCAGCAGTTTACTCGCGGTGGACAGCCGGCATGGCTACACCTTC
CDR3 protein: CASSLLAVDSRHGYTF

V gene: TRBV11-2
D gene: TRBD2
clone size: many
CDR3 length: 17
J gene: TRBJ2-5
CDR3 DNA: TGTGCCAGCAGCACCGGACTAGCGGGAGCGTACCAAGAGACCCAGTACTTC
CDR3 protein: CASSTGLAGAYQETQYF

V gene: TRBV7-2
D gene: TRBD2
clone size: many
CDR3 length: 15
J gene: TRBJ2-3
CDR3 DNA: TGTGCCAGCAGGGTGGGGCGGGAGGCCGTTGATACGCAGTATTTT
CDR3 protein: CASRVGREAVDTQYF

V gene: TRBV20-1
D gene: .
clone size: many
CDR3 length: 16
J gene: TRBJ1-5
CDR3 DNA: TGCAGTGCTAGAGATATGGACTCCAGGGGCAATCAGCCCCAGCATTTT
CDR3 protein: CSARDMDSRGNQPQHF

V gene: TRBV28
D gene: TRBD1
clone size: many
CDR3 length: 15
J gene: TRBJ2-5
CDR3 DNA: TGTGCCAGCAGCCTGAGAGGTCAGGGGGAGGAGACCCAGTACTTC
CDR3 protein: CASSLRGQGEETQYF